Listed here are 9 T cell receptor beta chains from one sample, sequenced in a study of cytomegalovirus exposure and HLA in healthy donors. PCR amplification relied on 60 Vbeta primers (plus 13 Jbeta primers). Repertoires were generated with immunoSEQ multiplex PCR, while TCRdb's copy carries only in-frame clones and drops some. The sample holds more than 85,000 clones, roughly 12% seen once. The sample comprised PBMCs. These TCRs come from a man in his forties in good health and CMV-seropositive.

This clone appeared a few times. The CDR3 DNA reads TGTGCCAGTAGTATGATAAGGACAGGGGGTGGGAACACTGAAGCTTTCTTT. This sequence encodes CASSMIRTGGGNTEAFF. The chain has TRBV19 and TRBJ1-1, with 10 nucleotides matching TRBD1. This CDR3 has 17 residues. Trimming took 3 bases from V and 1 from J; bases not matched to a gene: 8. Germline V gives CDR1 LNHDA, CDR2 SQIVND (reference sequence).

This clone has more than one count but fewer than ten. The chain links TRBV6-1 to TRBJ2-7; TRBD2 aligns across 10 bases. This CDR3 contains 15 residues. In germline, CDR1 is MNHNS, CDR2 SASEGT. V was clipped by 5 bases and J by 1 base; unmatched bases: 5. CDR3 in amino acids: CASSLRLAGSYEQYF. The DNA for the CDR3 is TGTGCCAGCAGTCTTCGACTAGCGGGTTCCTACGAGCAGTACTTC.

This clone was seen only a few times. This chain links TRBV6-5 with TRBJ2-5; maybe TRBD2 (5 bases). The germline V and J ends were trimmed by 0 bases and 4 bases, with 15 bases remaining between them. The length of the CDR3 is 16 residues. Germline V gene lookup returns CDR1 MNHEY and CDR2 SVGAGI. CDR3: CASSYSRTLGVETQYF. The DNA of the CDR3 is TGTGCCAGCAGTTACTCGAGGACGCTGGGAGTAGAGACCCAGTACTTC.

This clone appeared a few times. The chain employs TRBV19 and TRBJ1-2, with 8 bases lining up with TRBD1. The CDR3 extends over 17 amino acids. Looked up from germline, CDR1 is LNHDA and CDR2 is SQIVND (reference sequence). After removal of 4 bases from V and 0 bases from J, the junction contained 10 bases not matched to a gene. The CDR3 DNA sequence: TGTGCCAGTAGTACCCCAGGGACAGGATCCTCTAACTATGGCTACACCTTC. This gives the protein CASSTPGTGSSNYGYTF. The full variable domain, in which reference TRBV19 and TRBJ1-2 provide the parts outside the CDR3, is DGGITQSPKYLFRKEGQNVTLSCEQNLNHDAMYWYRQDPGQGLRLIYYSQIVNDFQKGDIAEGYSVSREKKESFPLTVTSAQKNPTAFYLCASSTPGTGSSNYGYTFGSGTRLTVV.

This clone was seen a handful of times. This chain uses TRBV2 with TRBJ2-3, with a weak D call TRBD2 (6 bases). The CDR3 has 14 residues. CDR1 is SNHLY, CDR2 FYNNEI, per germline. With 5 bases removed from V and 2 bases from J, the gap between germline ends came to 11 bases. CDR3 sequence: CASSLAVPTDTQYF. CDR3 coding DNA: TGTGCCAGCAGTTTAGCGGTACCCACAGATACGCAGTATTTT.

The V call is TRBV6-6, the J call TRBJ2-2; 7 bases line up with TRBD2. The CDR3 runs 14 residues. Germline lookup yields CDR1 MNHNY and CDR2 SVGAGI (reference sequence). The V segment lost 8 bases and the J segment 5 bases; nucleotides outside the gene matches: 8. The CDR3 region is CASGEGTTTGELFF. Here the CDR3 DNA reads TGTGCCAGCGGGGAGGGAACAACGACCGGGGAGCTGTTTTTT.

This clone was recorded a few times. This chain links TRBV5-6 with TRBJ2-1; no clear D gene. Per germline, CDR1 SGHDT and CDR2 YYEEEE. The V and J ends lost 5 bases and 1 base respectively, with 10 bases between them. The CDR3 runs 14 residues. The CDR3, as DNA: TGTGCCAGCAGTTACCAGGTTTCCTACAATGAGCAGTTCTTC. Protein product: CASSYQVSYNEQFF.

CDR3 nucleotide sequence: TGCAGCGTTGAAGGGCAGGGCTACGAGCAGTACTTC. Translated, it gives CSVEGQGYEQYF. The gene calls are TRBV29-1 and TRBJ2-5, with a possible D match to TRBD1 (5 bases). With the DNA end fitting TRBJ2-7 better, the J assignment may be wrong. Germline V gene lookup returns CDR1 SQVTM and CDR2 ANQGSEA. The CDR3 is 12 amino acids.

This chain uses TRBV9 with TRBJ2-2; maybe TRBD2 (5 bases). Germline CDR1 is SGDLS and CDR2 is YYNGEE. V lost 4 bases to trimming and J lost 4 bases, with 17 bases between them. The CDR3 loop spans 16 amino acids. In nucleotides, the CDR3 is TGTGCCAGCAGCCTGAGGACGGGGATGAGCACCGGGGAGCTGTTTTTT. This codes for CASSLRTGMSTGELFF. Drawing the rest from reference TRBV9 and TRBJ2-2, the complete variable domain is DSGVTQTPKHLITATGQRVTLRCSPRSGDLSVYWYQQSLDQGLQFLIQYYNGEERAKGNILERFSAQQFPDLHSELNLSSLELGDSALYFCASSLRTGMSTGELFFGEGSRLTVL.